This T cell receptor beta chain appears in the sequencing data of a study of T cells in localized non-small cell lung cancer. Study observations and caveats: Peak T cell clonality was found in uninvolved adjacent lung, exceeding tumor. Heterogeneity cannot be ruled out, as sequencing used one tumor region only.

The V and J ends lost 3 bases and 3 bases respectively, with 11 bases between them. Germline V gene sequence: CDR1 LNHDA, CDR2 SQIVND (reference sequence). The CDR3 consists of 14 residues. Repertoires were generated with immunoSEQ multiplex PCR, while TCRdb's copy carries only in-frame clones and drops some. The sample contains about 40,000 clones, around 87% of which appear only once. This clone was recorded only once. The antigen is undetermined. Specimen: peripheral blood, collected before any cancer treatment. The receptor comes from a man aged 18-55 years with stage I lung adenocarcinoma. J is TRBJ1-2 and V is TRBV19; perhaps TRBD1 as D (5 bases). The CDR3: CASSILGLDYGYTF. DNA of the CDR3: TGTGCCAGTAGTATTCTGGGACTAGACTATGGCTACACCTTC.